The 10 T cell receptor beta chains presented below share a single source sample, sequenced in a study of blood T cells in healthy people across ages. A J-beta primer mix and a sample-barcoded 5' primer were used in a second PCR of roughly 7 to 12 cycles. MiXCR, run by TCRdb on the 5' RACE reads, gives a single entry per CDR3 protein. This table has over 1,500,000 distinct CDR3 sequences, approximately 39% appearing once. Sequencing used blood. The origin of the receptors is a human donor in good health.

The chain uses TRBV20-1 and TRBJ1-2; D is unclear. This CDR3 has 13 amino acids. Germline assignment: CDR1 DFQATT and CDR2 SNEGSKA (reference sequence). V was cut by 0 bases and J by 3 bases, with 8 bases left in between. The CDR3 DNA sequence: TGCAGTGCTAGAGATCTTAGGGACTATGGCTACACCTTC. This codes for CSARDLRDYGYTF.

The CDR3 nucleotides read TGTGCCAGCAGAAAGAGCGGGGGGGCTGGCGGGGAGCTGTTTTTT. The encoded protein is CASRKSGGAGGELFF. The chain couples TRBV12-3 or TRBV12-4 to TRBJ2-2, with 10 bases that match TRBD2. Trimming cost V 6 bases and J 7 bases; bases outside gene matches: 8. This CDR3 comprises 15 residues.

This rearrangement joins TRBV7-9 to TRBJ1-1, with D possibly TRBD1 on 5 matching bases. The germline CDR1 and CDR2 sequences are SEHNR and FQNEAQ (reference sequence). Trimming took off 5 bases at V and 1 base at J, with 17 bases between the two ends. The CDR3 runs 16 residues. The CDR3 region has the DNA TGTGCCAGCAGCCTCCTGTGGAGGGGTCGGAACACTGAAGCTTTCTTT. Its translation is CASSLLWRGRNTEAFF.

This clonotype appeared a single time. The V call is TRBV6-6, the J call TRBJ1-5; 10 positions match TRBD1. Losses at the gene ends were 0 bases for V and 5 bases for J; bases not matched to a gene: 4. Germline CDR1 is MNHNY and CDR2 is SVGAGI (reference sequence). The CDR3 spans 16 residues. The CDR3 bases are TGTGCCAGCAGTTACTCGATCGGGACAGGGGATCAGCCCCAGCATTTT. Protein: CASSYSIGTGDQPQHF.

Details on this clonotype: An end of the junction differs from the germline gene, which may be a read error. The chain uses TRBV20-1 and TRBJ1-5; perhaps TRBD1 as D (6 bases). Germline V gene data show CDR1 as DFQATT and CDR2 as SNEGSKA (reference sequence). CDR3 length equals 14 residues. The CDR3 DNA reads as TGCAGTGCCAGAGGCGGGGGGCTAGCTCAGCCCCAGCATTTT. This codes for CSARGGGLAQPQHF.

In this sample, this clonotype turned up a few times. The chain combines TRBV12-3 or TRBV12-4 with TRBJ2-5, with D possibly called TRBD1 or TRBD2 (6 bases each). This CDR3 is built from 16 residues. V dropped 6 bases and J dropped 4 bases, with 21 bases sitting between them. The CDR3 nucleotides read TGTGCCAGCAGCCTAAAGGCAGGGGAGGATTTAGAGACCCAGTACTTC. It codes for CASSLKAGEDLETQYF.

This clonotype was seen many times. The rearrangement joins TRBV20-1 to TRBJ2-5, with 12 nucleotides matching TRBD2. The CDR3 spans 13 residues. Germline values: CDR1 DFQATT, CDR2 SNEGSKA (reference sequence). Trimming took 5 bases from V and 3 from J; bases not matched to a gene: 1. CDR3 sequence (DNA): TGCAGTGCTTGGACTAGCGGGGAAGAGACCCAGTACTTC. Its protein is CSAWTSGEETQYF.

The rearrangement joins TRBV7-2 to TRBJ1-6; 7 bases match TRBD1. V trimming: 6 bases; J trimming: 9 bases; junction bases outside the gene matches: 8. Germline V lookup: CDR1 SGHTA, CDR2 FQGNSA. CDR3 length: 14 residues. This CDR3 is CASSPDRVASPLHF. For the CDR3, the DNA is TGTGCCAGCAGTCCCGACAGGGTGGCTTCACCCCTCCACTTT.

In this sample, this clonotype turned up a few times. The chain uses TRBV12-3 or TRBV12-4 and TRBJ2-3; 8 bases fit TRBD1. Trimming took 4 bases from V and 3 from J; bases not matched to a gene: 9. The length of the CDR3 is 16 residues. The CDR3 protein is CASSSWPGGITDTQYF. Written as DNA, the CDR3 is TGTGCCAGCAGTTCTTGGCCAGGGGGCATAACAGATACGCAGTATTTT.

The genes are TRBV20-1 and TRBJ1-2, with no clear D. V dropped 2 bases and J dropped 5 bases, with 21 bases sitting between them. The CDR3 covers 16 residues. Germline V lookup: CDR1 DFQATT, CDR2 SNEGSKA (reference sequence). In nucleotides, the CDR3 is TGCAGTGCTAGAAAGACTCCGGGCTCCAAAAATTATGGCTACACCTTC. It encodes CSARKTPGSKNYGYTF.